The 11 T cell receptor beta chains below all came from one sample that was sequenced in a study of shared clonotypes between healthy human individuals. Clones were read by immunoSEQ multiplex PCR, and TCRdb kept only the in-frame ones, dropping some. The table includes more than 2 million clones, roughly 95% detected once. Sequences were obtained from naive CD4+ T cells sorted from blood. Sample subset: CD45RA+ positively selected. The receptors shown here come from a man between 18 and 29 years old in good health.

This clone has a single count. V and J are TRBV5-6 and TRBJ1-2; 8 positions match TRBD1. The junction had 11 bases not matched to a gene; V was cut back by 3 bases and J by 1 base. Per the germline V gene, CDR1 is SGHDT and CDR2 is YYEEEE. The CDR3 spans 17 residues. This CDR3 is CASSSLDRGPLNYGYTF. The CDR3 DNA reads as TGTGCCAGCAGCTCCCTCGACAGGGGACCCCTTAACTATGGCTACACCTTC.

The CDR3 coding sequence is TGTGCCAGCAGTGGCCCCAAGCTGATCGACCATGGCTACACCTTC. Protein sequence: CASSGPKLIDHGYTF. This sequence joins TRBV2 and TRBJ1-2, with D unclear. The germline V gene encodes CDR1 SNHLY and CDR2 FYNNEI. V was trimmed by 4 bases and J by 6 bases, leaving 18 bases between them. The CDR3 has 15 amino acids. The whole variable domain, filled in from reference TRBV2 and TRBJ1-2, reads EPEVTQTPSHQVTQMGQEVILRCVPISNHLYFYWYRQILGQKVEFLVSFYNNEISEKSEIFDDQFSVERPDGSNFTLKIRSTKLEDSAMYFCASSGPKLIDHGYTFGSGTRLTVV.

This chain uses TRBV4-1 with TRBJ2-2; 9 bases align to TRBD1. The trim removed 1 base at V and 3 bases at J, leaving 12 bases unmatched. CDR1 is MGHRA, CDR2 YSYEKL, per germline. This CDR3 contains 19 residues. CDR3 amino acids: CASSQVLIGTGTYTGELFF. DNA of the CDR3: TGCGCCAGCAGCCAAGTACTTATCGGGACAGGGACCTACACCGGGGAGCTGTTTTTT.

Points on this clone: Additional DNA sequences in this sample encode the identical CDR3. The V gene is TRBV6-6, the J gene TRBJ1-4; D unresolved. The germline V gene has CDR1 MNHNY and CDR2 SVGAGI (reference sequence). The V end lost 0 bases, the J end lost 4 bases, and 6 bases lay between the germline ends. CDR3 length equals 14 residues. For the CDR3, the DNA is TGTGCCAGCAGTTACTCGGGCAGTAATGAAAAACTGTTTTTT. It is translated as CASSYSGSNEKLFF.

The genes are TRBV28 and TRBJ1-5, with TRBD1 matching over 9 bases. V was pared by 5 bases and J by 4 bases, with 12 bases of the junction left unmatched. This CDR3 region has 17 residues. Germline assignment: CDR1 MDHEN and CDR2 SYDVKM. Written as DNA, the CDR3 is TGTGCCAGCAGTCCCATAGACAGGGGGAAAAGGAATCAGCCCCAGCATTTT. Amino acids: CASSPIDRGKRNQPQHF.

Here the CDR3 reads CASSSHPPDTQYF. In nucleotides, the CDR3 is TGTGCCAGCAGCTCTCACCCGCCAGATACGCAGTATTTT. The V gene is TRBV7-9, the J gene TRBJ2-3; D unresolved. The germline V gene has CDR1 SEHNR and CDR2 FQNEAQ (reference sequence). The germline V and J ends were trimmed by 4 bases and 4 bases, with 9 bases remaining between them. This CDR3 spans 13 amino acids.

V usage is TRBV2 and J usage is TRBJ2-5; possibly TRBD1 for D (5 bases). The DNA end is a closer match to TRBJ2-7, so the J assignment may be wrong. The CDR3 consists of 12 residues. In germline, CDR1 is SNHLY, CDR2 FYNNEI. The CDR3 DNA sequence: TGTGCCAGCAGTGAACAGGGATACGAGCAGTACTTC. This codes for CASSEQGYEQYF.

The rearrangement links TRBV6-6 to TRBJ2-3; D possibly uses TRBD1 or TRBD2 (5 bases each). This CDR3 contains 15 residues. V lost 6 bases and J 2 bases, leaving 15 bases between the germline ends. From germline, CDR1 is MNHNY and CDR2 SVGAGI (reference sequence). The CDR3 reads CASSPGPPNTDTQYF. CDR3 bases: TGTGCCAGCAGCCCGGGACCCCCCAACACAGATACGCAGTATTTT.

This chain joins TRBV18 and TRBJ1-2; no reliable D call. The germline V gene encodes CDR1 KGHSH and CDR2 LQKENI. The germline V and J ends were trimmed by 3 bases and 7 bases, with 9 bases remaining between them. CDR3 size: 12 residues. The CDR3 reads CASSPATPGYTF. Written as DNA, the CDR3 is TGTGCCAGCTCACCGGCGACACCTGGCTACACCTTC.

The CDR3 region is CASSIMSQGIDTQYF. The CDR3 nucleotides read TGTGCCAGTAGTATAATGTCGCAGGGGATAGATACGCAGTATTTT. This chain uses TRBV19 with TRBJ2-3, with D perhaps matching TRBD1 (6 bases). The CDR3 is 15 residues long. V lost 2 bases and J lost 5, with 14 bases in between. Germline lookup yields CDR1 LNHDA and CDR2 SQIVND (reference sequence).

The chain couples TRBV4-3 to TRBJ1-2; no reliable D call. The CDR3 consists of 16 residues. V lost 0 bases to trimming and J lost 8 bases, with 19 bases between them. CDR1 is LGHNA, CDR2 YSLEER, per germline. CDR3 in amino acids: CASSQDYQRRVLGYTF. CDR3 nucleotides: TGCGCCAGCAGCCAAGATTACCAACGAAGGGTTTTAGGCTACACCTTC.